The 27 T cell receptor beta chains listed next were all sequenced from one sample in a study of T cells in Graves' hyperthyroidism and ophthalmopathy. Amplification of TCR beta CDR3 regions was performed using RNA transcripts as template. First-round RT-PCR with HTBI primers amplified the TCR CDR3 region. TCRdb reprocessed the multiplex PCR reads with MiXCR, giving one entry per CDR3 protein. The sample yields 350,000 or so distinct CDR3 sequences, around a sixth seen once. Sequencing was performed on blood. The receptors originated from a woman between 45 and 60 years old with Graves' hyperthyroidism.

The chain combines TRBV6-1 with TRBJ1-1, with TRBD1 matching 8 bases. The CDR3 covers 15 residues. Germline V gene lookup returns CDR1 MNHNS and CDR2 SASEGT. V gave up 4 bases and J gave up 2 bases; unmatched junction bases: 6. The CDR3 nucleotides read TGTGCCAGCAGTGGTGGACAGGGACCTAACACTGAAGCTTTCTTT. Translating gives CASSGGQGPNTEAFF.

The rearrangement uses TRBV7-9 and TRBJ2-1; D possibly corresponds to TRBD1 (5 bases). Trimming left V 0 bases short and J 15 bases short, with 12 bases between. Germline V gives CDR1 SEHNR, CDR2 FQNEAQ (reference sequence). The CDR3 runs 12 residues. CDR3 coding DNA: TGTGCCAGCAGCTTAGCCGGCAGGGATGCGTTCTTC. Translation gives CASSLAGRDAFF.

This clonotype was recorded at least ten times. The chain employs TRBV7-8 and TRBJ2-7; D perhaps matches TRBD2 (6 bases). CDR1 and CDR2 from the germline V gene are SGHVS and FQNEAQ. V lost 1 base to trimming and J lost 0 bases, with 10 bases between them. The CDR3 length is 15 residues. This CDR3 reads CASSLGHGSSYEQYV. The DNA of the CDR3 is TGTGCCAGCAGCTTAGGCCACGGGAGCTCCTACGAGCAGTACGTC.

The CDR3 protein is CASSVKGRHNEKLFF. The CDR3 DNA is TGTGCCAGCAGCGTAAAGGGACGGCATAATGAAAAACTGTTTTTT. The chain is built from TRBV7-9 and TRBJ1-4, with D perhaps matching TRBD1 (5 bases). This CDR3 comprises 15 residues. V was shortened by 5 bases and J by 4 bases, with 14 bases between the two germline ends. The germline gives CDR1 SEHNR, CDR2 FQNEAQ (reference sequence).

This clonotype was observed once. The chain couples TRBV19 to TRBJ2-6, with D unclear. CDR1 is LNHDA, CDR2 SQIVND, per germline (reference sequence). Trimming took off 10 bases at V and 3 bases at J, with 7 bases between the two ends. This CDR3 is built from 12 residues. The CDR3 DNA reads TGTGCCACTACTTTTGGGGCCAACGTCCTGACTTTC. As protein: CATTFGANVLTF.

This clonotype was observed at least ten times. The genes are TRBV27 and TRBJ2-2; D is unclear. The germline CDR1 and CDR2 sequences are MNHEY and SMNVEV (reference sequence). The CDR3 extends over 14 amino acids. With 1 base removed from V and 1 base from J, the gap between germline ends came to 4 bases. The CDR3 protein is CASSLYRNTGELFF. CDR3 nucleotide sequence: TGTGCCAGCAGTTTATATAGGAACACCGGGGAGCTGTTTTTT.

This clonotype was detected many times. The chain links TRBV11-2 to TRBJ2-3; D gene ambiguous. This CDR3 region has 11 residues. Germline V gene sequence: CDR1 SGHAT, CDR2 FQNNGV. The germline V and J ends were trimmed by 3 bases and 8 bases, with 6 bases remaining between them. CDR3: CASSFSITQYF. DNA for the CDR3: TGTGCCAGCAGCTTTTCTATTACGCAGTATTTT.

There are a few counts of this clonotype. The rearrangement links TRBV7-6 to TRBJ2-2; 8 bases agree with TRBD1. This CDR3 is 20 amino acids long. The germline gives CDR1 SGHVS, CDR2 FNYEAQ. Trimming at V came to 5 bases and at J to 2 bases, leaving 19 bases not matched to a gene. The CDR3 is CASSPRPAGGAKGNTGELFF. For the CDR3, the DNA is TGTGCCAGCAGCCCGAGGCCGGCAGGGGGCGCGAAGGGTAACACCGGGGAGCTGTTTTTT. Full variable domain (rest looked up from reference TRBV7-6 and TRBJ2-2): GAGVSQSPRYKVTKRGQDVALRCDPISGHVSLYWYRQALGQGPEFLTYFNYEAQQDKSGLPNDRFSAERPEGSISTLTIQRTEQRDSAMYRCASSPRPAGGAKGNTGELFFGEGSRLTVL.

This clonotype was recorded at least ten times. The chain uses TRBV5-1 and TRBJ2-3; TRBD1 or TRBD2 may be the D gene (6 bases each). The CDR3 runs 14 residues. Germline V gene sequence: CDR1 SGHRS, CDR2 YFSETQ. V lost 1 base and J 4 bases, leaving 10 bases between the germline ends. DNA for the CDR3: TGCGCCAGCAGCTTGTCGGGGGCCGCAGATACGCAGTATTTT. Translated, it gives CASSLSGAADTQYF.

The sample holds many counts of this clonotype. V is TRBV11-2 and J is TRBJ1-2, with D perhaps TRBD1 (5 bases). Trimming took 1 base from V and 8 from J, leaving 8 bases between them. The germline V gene has CDR1 SGHAT and CDR2 FQNNGV. The CDR3 loop spans 12 amino acids. CDR3 nucleotide sequence: TGTGCCAGCAGCTTAGCCGACAGCGGCTACACCTTC. It yields the protein CASSLADSGYTF.

V is TRBV3-1 and J is TRBJ1-1; the match to TRBD1 covers 7 bases. V lost 5 bases, J lost 0 bases, and 9 bases stayed unmatched. The V gene's germline CDR1 is LGHDT and CDR2 YNNKEL (reference sequence). CDR3 length: 16 residues. The CDR3, as DNA: TGTGCCAGCAGCGACAGGGAAAATTTTGTGAACACTGAAGCTTTCTTT. Amino acid sequence: CASSDRENFVNTEAFF.

This clonotype occurred many times. The chain employs TRBV20-1 and TRBJ2-1; 7 nucleotides match TRBD2. This CDR3 spans 13 amino acids. After removal of 1 base from V and 5 bases from J, the junction contained 2 bases not matched to a gene. Looked up from germline, CDR1 is DFQATT and CDR2 is SNEGSKA (reference sequence). The DNA of the CDR3 is TGCAGTGCTAGAGCCAGCGGGGACAATGAGCAGTTCTTC. Its translation is CSARASGDNEQFF.

This clonotype was observed a handful of times. CDR3 bases: TGCGCCAGCAGCTCGACAGGGGAGAGCTTGGGTGAGCAGTTCTTC. Translation: CASSSTGESLGEQFF. The gene calls are TRBV5-1 and TRBJ2-1; 8 bases map to TRBD1. This CDR3 is 15 amino acids long. Germline V lookup: CDR1 SGHRS, CDR2 YFSETQ. V lost 3 bases to trimming and J lost 9 bases; unmatched junction nucleotides: 11.

This clonotype was observed at least ten times. The chain links TRBV5-1 to TRBJ2-3; a weak D match, TRBD2 (6 bases). The germline V and J ends were trimmed by 2 bases and 1 base, with 17 bases remaining between them. The CDR3 totals 17 residues. The V gene's germline CDR1 is SGHRS and CDR2 YFSETQ. The CDR3 is CASSLITHLAGTDTQYF. CDR3 sequence (DNA): TGCGCCAGCAGCTTAATTACCCATTTAGCGGGCACAGATACGCAGTATTTT.

This clonotype was picked up many times. The rearrangement links TRBV6-5 to TRBJ2-3; TRBD2 matches 12 bases. CDR1 MNHEY and CDR2 SVGAGI come from the germline V gene. CDR3 length: 16 amino acids. Unmatched junction bases numbered 5, after V lost 1 base and J lost 6 bases. This chain's CDR3 is CASSYYLAGGRDTQYF. CDR3 DNA sequence: TGTGCCAGCAGTTACTACCTAGCGGGAGGGAGGGATACGCAGTATTTT.

This clonotype was picked up many times. The V call is TRBV30, the J call TRBJ2-2, with D perhaps TRBD1 (5 bases). The V and J ends lost 5 bases and 0 bases respectively, with 7 bases between them. There are 13 residues in the CDR3. CDR1 and CDR2 from the germline V gene are GTSNPN and SVGIG (reference sequence). CDR3 amino acids: CAWQGPNTGELFF. In DNA, the CDR3 is TGTGCCTGGCAGGGTCCGAACACCGGGGAGCTGTTTTTT. The complete variable domain, with remaining parts taken from reference TRBV30 and TRBJ2-2, reads SQTIHQWPATLVQPVGSPLSLECTVEGTSNPNLYWYRQAAGRGLQLLFYSVGIGQISSEVPQNLSASRPQDRQFILSSKKLLLSDSGFYLCAWQGPNTGELFFGEGSRLTVL.

The chain links TRBV11-2 to TRBJ2-2; D call uncertain. Germline CDR1 SGHAT, CDR2 FQNNGV. The ends were cut back, 3 bases at V and 6 bases at J, with 8 bases in the middle. The CDR3 sequence is 13 residues long. CDR3 loop: CASSFGYPGELFF. In DNA form, the CDR3 reads TGTGCCAGCAGCTTCGGGTATCCCGGGGAGCTGTTTTTT.

The chain has TRBV2 and TRBJ1-3; D possibly corresponds to TRBD1 (6 bases). The germline V gene has CDR1 SNHLY and CDR2 FYNNEI. This CDR3 is built from 16 residues. The V end lost 2 bases, the J end lost 0 bases, and 11 bases lay between the germline ends. CDR3 sequence reads: CASSEITGFSGNTIYF. The CDR3 DNA reads as TGTGCCAGCAGTGAAATCACAGGGTTCTCTGGAAACACCATATATTTT.

The V call is TRBV5-4, the J call TRBJ2-3, with a weak D call TRBD2 (5 bases). The ends were cut back, 4 bases at V and 6 bases at J, with 12 bases in the middle. Germline V gene data show CDR1 as SGHNT and CDR2 as YYREEE (reference sequence). The CDR3 spans 13 residues. The chain's CDR3 is CASSRQDWDTQYF. Written as DNA, the CDR3 is TGTGCCAGCAGCCGCCAGGACTGGGATACGCAGTATTTT.

This clonotype was seen a few times. CDR3 DNA: TGTGCCAGCAGCTTAGGCACGAATGAAAAACTGTTTTTT. Residues: CASSLGTNEKLFF. The chain has TRBV7-8 and TRBJ1-4; no clear D. The CDR3 covers 13 residues. The germline gives CDR1 SGHVS, CDR2 FQNEAQ. V was pared by 1 base and J by 5 bases, with 5 bases between.

A few counts support this clonotype. V gene TRBV5-4 combines with J gene TRBJ1-2; the match to TRBD1 covers 9 bases. The germline V gene has CDR1 SGHNT and CDR2 YYREEE (reference sequence). The CDR3 extends over 16 amino acids. V shed 5 bases and J 7 bases; nucleotides not matched to a gene: 15. Here the CDR3 DNA reads TGTGCCAGCAGTCCGGGCGGGACAGGGTTTTTCTCTGGCTACACCTTC. Translating it yields CASSPGGTGFFSGYTF.

This clonotype has ten or more counts. The gene calls are TRBV12-3 or TRBV12-4 and TRBJ1-1; D is ambiguous. This CDR3 region has 14 residues. Trimming pared 7 bases from V and 3 bases from J, leaving 15 bases between. DNA for the CDR3: TGTGCCAGCACTAAGACCTCGGCGGACACTGAAGCTTTCTTT. This translates into CASTKTSADTEAFF.

This chain links TRBV3-1 with TRBJ2-5; 8 nucleotides line up with TRBD2. Germline V gives CDR1 LGHDT, CDR2 YNNKEL (reference sequence). There are 16 residues in the CDR3. V lost 4 bases and J lost 5; bases outside the gene matches: 12. The CDR3 region has the DNA TGTGCCAGCAGCCTAAGACGTAGCGGGGCTGGCGAGACCCAGTACTTC. As protein: CASSLRRSGAGETQYF.

The V gene is TRBV4-2, the J gene TRBJ2-2, with D tentatively TRBD1 (5 bases). Germline CDR1 reads LGHNA; CDR2 reads YNFKEQ. This CDR3 contains 14 residues. With 7 bases removed from V and 3 bases from J, the gap between germline ends came to 12 bases. CDR3 region: CASTRAQDTGELFF. The CDR3 DNA reads as TGTGCCAGCACCAGGGCTCAGGACACCGGGGAGCTGTTTTTT.

This sequence joins TRBV6-2 or TRBV6-3 and TRBJ2-3; 7 bases are shared with TRBD1. The V and J ends lost 5 bases and 2 bases, in that order; junction bases with no gene match: 7. The CDR3 length is 15 residues. Germline V gene sequence: CDR1 MNHEY, CDR2 SVGEGT. Here the CDR3 DNA reads TGTGCCAGCAGTAACACAGGGGCCCACACAGATACGCAGTATTTT. As protein: CASSNTGAHTDTQYF.

This chain connects TRBV19 to TRBJ2-1, with 9 positions matching TRBD1. Germline V gene sequence: CDR1 LNHDA, CDR2 SQIVND (reference sequence). With V trimmed by 1 base and J by 5 bases, 12 bases remained unmatched. CDR3 size: 18 residues. CDR3: CASSIVVGADRGNNEQFF. In nucleotides, the CDR3 is TGTGCCAGTAGTATAGTAGTTGGGGCGGACAGGGGAAACAATGAGCAGTTCTTC.

This clonotype was detected only a few times. This chain links TRBV11-2 with TRBJ2-2; D unclear. V shed 0 bases and J shed 6 bases, with 5 bases lying between them. The germline V gene has CDR1 SGHAT and CDR2 FQNNGV. The CDR3 runs to 13 residues. Written as DNA, the CDR3 is TGTGCCAGCAGCTTAGATCTCCCCGGGGAGCTGTTTTTT. This gives the protein CASSLDLPGELFF.